Listed below are T cell receptor beta chains from one sample, sequenced in a study of response to subunit inactivated influenza vaccine. Using its own MiXCR run on the RT-PCR reads, TCRdb lists one record per CDR3 protein. The table has roughly 570,000 distinct CDR3 sequences, 14% seen once; the top ten hold around 10%. Here the sequenced sample was PBMCs from blood, taken roughly 12 days after vaccination. These receptors were obtained from a man aged 50 or older who received an inactivated influenza vaccine. Each CDR3 is given with its conserved first and last residue. A D gene is named only where the DNA matches it firmly. Some rows have no size entry. The others give once, few or many, or a class for an expanded clone.

v_gene	abundance	j_gene	d_gene	CDR3aa	CDR3nt
TRBV7-9	-	TRBJ2-1	TRBD1	CASSYTGGLVNEQFF	TGTGCCAGCAGCTATACAGGGGGCTTAGTCAATGAGCAGTTCTTC
TRBV6-6	few	TRBJ2-5	-	CASSYSPDRLGAETQYF	TGTGCCAGCAGTTACTCTCCGGACCGACTTGGGGCAGAGACCCAGTACTTC
TRBV2	few	TRBJ2-7	-	CASSLLESYEQYF	TGTGCCAGCAGTTTATTGGAATCCTACGAGCAGTACTTC
TRBV7-2	-	TRBJ2-7	-	CASSSRTGLSSYEQYF	TGTGCCAGCAGCTCCAGGACTGGTCTTAGCTCCTACGAGCAGTACTTC
TRBV5-1	few	TRBJ1-1	-	CASSLFGAGGTEAFF	TGCGCCAGCAGCTTGTTTGGGGCCGGCGGCACTGAAGCTTTCTTT
TRBV7-9	-	TRBJ1-1	TRBD1	CASSREAGQGSNTEAFF	TGTGCCAGCAGCCGAGAGGCGGGACAGGGCTCGAACACTGAAGCTTTCTTT
TRBV5-1	-	TRBJ2-2	-	CASSVYYSENTGELFF	TGCGCCAGCAGCGTATATTATAGTGAGAACACCGGGGAGCTGTTTTTT
TRBV3-1	few	TRBJ2-7	-	CASSASYGARCDF	TGTGCCAGCAGCGCTTCCTACGGGGCCCGATGCGACTTC
TRBV19	-	TRBJ2-7	-	CASSAGPLREQYF	TGTGCCAGTAGTGCGGGACCCCTGAGGGAGCAGTACTTC
TRBV11-1	few	TRBJ2-5	-	CASSLTGGGFTRQETQYF	TGTGCCAGCAGCTTAACTGGAGGGGGATTCACGCGCCAAGAGACCCAGTACTTC
TRBV20-1	-	TRBJ2-7	-	CSASQAREQYF	TGCAGTGCTAGCCAGGCCCGGGAGCAGTACTTC
TRBV28	few	TRBJ1-6	-	CASSAGTIDSPLHF	TGTGCCAGCAGCGCCGGGACTATCGATTCACCCCTCCACTTT
TRBV5-1	few	TRBJ1-1	-	CASSLVLSTEAFF	TGCGCCAGCAGCTTGGTATTGAGCACTGAAGCTTTCTTT
TRBV12-3/TRBV12-4	-	TRBJ2-1	-	CASSFSTGYNEQFF	TGTGCCAGCAGTTTTAGTACAGGTTACAATGAGCAGTTCTTC
TRBV29-1	-	TRBJ1-1	-	CSVAKGRNEAFF	TGCAGCGTAGCTAAAGGACGGAACGAAGCTTTCTTT
TRBV10-3	-	TRBJ1-1	-	CAIGDRKMNTEAFF	TGTGCCATTGGAGACAGGAAAATGAACACTGAAGCTTTCTTT
TRBV5-1	few	TRBJ2-5	-	CASSLAGTGRETQYF	TGCGCCAGCAGCTTGGCCGGAACAGGGAGGGAGACCCAGTACTTC
TRBV6-2/TRBV6-3	-	TRBJ2-1	TRBD1	CASRSGGSYNEQFF	TGTGCCAGCAGGTCAGGGGGCTCCTACAATGAGCAGTTCTTC
TRBV2	many	TRBJ1-6	-	CASTGLRNSPLHF	TGTGCCAGCACCGGCCTTAGGAATTCACCCCTCCACTTT
TRBV20-1	few	TRBJ1-3	-	CSARDLYRASGNTIYF	TGCAGTGCTAGAGATCTGTATAGGGCTTCAGGAAACACCATATATTTT
TRBV20-1	few	TRBJ1-1	-	CSALRGLETEAFF	TGCAGTGCTCTGAGGGGGTTGGAGACTGAAGCTTTCTTT
TRBV5-1	few	TRBJ2-2	TRBD2	CASSSLAANTGELFF	TGCGCCAGCAGCTCACTAGCGGCGAACACCGGGGAGCTGTTTTTT
TRBV15	-	TRBJ2-3	-	CATSEGGRTQYF	TGTGCCACCAGCGAGGGGGGGCGCACGCAGTATTTT
TRBV7-8	many	TRBJ2-1	-	CASSPFSGPRNEQFF	TGTGCCAGCAGCCCGTTTTCGGGGCCACGCAATGAGCAGTTCTTC
TRBV11-3	many	TRBJ2-2	TRBD1	CASSSWDSLNTGELFF	TGTGCCAGCAGCTCGTGGGACAGCTTGAACACCGGGGAGCTGTTTTTT
TRBV7-9	-	TRBJ2-1	-	CASILGPGSSYNEQFF	TGTGCCAGCATTTTAGGGCCAGGGTCGTCCTACAATGAGCAGTTCTTC
TRBV20-1	-	TRBJ2-5	-	CSASPTGRETQYF	TGCAGTGCTAGCCCTACAGGGAGAGAGACCCAGTACTTC
TRBV12-3/TRBV12-4	-	TRBJ2-1	-	CASSLAGSGSDEQFF	TGTGCCAGCAGTTTAGCGGGTAGCGGAAGCGATGAGCAGTTCTTC
TRBV28	few	TRBJ1-5	TRBD1	CAASSDRGGNQPQHF	TGTGCCGCTTCTTCGGACAGGGGGGGCAATCAGCCCCAGCATTTT
TRBV20-1	few	TRBJ2-1	TRBD2	CSAFGTSGLSYNEQFF	TGCAGTGCTTTCGGGACTAGCGGCCTCTCCTACAATGAGCAGTTCTTC
TRBV24-1	-	TRBJ2-5	TRBD1	CATSETGQGKTQYF	TGTGCCACCAGTGAGACGGGACAGGGAAAGACCCAGTACTTC
TRBV4-3	-	TRBJ2-2	-	CASSQWAGYAGELFF	TGCGCCAGCAGTCAATGGGCCGGATACGCCGGGGAGCTGTTTTTT
TRBV7-9	-	TRBJ2-1	-	CASSKPAGTRNEQFF	TGTGCCAGCAGCAAACCTGCCGGGACCAGAAATGAGCAGTTCTTC
TRBV29-1	many	TRBJ2-2	TRBD1	CSAHRGNTGELFF	TGCAGCGCCCACAGGGGGAACACCGGGGAGCTGTTTTTT
TRBV7-2	few	TRBJ2-3	-	CASSLAQGRTDTQYF	TGTGCCAGCAGCTTAGCGCAGGGGCGCACAGATACGCAGTATTTT
TRBV10-3	-	TRBJ2-2	-	CAIRPNRGGTGELFF	TGTGCCATCAGGCCGAACAGGGGGGGCACCGGGGAGCTGTTTTTT
TRBV20-1	few	TRBJ2-5	TRBD2	CSAPVAGGPRETQYF	TGCAGTGCTCCCGTAGCGGGAGGGCCGAGGGAGACCCAGTACTTC
TRBV18	-	TRBJ1-5	-	CASGKSHLGSSNQPQHF	TGTGCCAGCGGCAAGAGTCATTTGGGATCTAGCAATCAGCCCCAGCATTTT
TRBV29-1	few	TRBJ2-3	TRBD2	CSAGRGPLSTDTQYF	TGCAGCGCTGGGAGGGGACCCTTGAGCACAGATACGCAGTATTTT
TRBV7-9	few	TRBJ2-1	TRBD2	CASRWTSGMNYNEQFF	TGTGCCAGCAGATGGACTAGCGGTATGAACTACAATGAGCAGTTCTTC
TRBV21-1	many	TRBJ2-3	-	CASSKDEGARDTQYF	TGTGCCAGCAGCAAAGACGAGGGGGCGAGAGATACGCAGTATTTT
TRBV12-3/TRBV12-4	once	TRBJ2-2	-	CASIPGPGGELFF	TGTGCCAGCATCCCCGGCCCGGGCGGGGAGCTGTTTTTT
TRBV7-2	-	TRBJ2-2	-	CASSLAAGDGELFF	TGTGCCAGCAGCTTAGCGGCCGGTGACGGGGAGCTGTTTTTT
TRBV25-1	few	TRBJ2-1	-	CASKGNEQFF	TGTGCCAGCAAGGGAAATGAGCAGTTCTTC
TRBV29-1	-	TRBJ2-3	-	CSVEDTGWSTDTQYF	TGCAGCGTTGAAGATACAGGGTGGAGCACAGATACGCAGTATTTT
TRBV7-2	many	TRBJ1-1	-	CASSLDGSGKAFF	TGTGCCAGCAGCTTAGATGGGTCAGGGAAAGCTTTCTTT
TRBV29-1	-	TRBJ2-7	-	CSVEDRETYEQYF	TGCAGCGTTGAAGATAGGGAAACCTACGAGCAGTACTTC
TRBV7-2	many	TRBJ1-5	TRBD1	CASSSSSGQHQPQHF	TGTGCCAGCAGCTCGTCTTCGGGACAGCATCAGCCCCAGCATTTT
TRBV12-3/TRBV12-4	few	TRBJ1-5	-	CASSLRSGNQPQHF	TGTGCCAGCAGTTTAAGGTCGGGGAATCAGCCCCAGCATTTT
TRBV7-8	many	TRBJ2-1	TRBD1	CASSLHDRDNEQFF	TGTGCCAGCAGCCTTCACGACAGGGACAATGAGCAGTTCTTC
TRBV28	many	TRBJ1-2	TRBD1	CASSSRRDRPYGYTF	TGTGCCAGCAGTTCCCGCCGGGACAGGCCATATGGCTACACCTTC
TRBV10-3	few	TRBJ2-7	-	CAISRWSSYEQYF	TGTGCCATCAGTAGATGGTCATCCTACGAGCAGTACTTC
TRBV5-5	-	TRBJ2-7	-	CASSFLGGTYEQYF	TGTGCCAGCAGCTTCTTAGGGGGAACCTACGAGCAGTACTTC
TRBV11-2	-	TRBJ1-3	TRBD1	CASSARDRGNTIYF	TGTGCCAGCAGCGCGCGGGACAGAGGAAACACCATATATTTT
TRBV20-1	-	TRBJ2-7	-	CSARALDRAYEQYF	TGCAGTGCTAGGGCCCTGGACCGCGCCTACGAGCAGTACTTC
TRBV5-8	-	TRBJ2-1	-	CASSPDSPTEQFF	TGTGCCAGCAGCCCGGACTCGCCCACTGAGCAGTTCTTC
TRBV12-3/TRBV12-4	many	TRBJ1-1	-	CASSFGVRPGNTEAFF	TGTGCCAGCAGTTTCGGGGTTAGGCCAGGGAACACTGAAGCTTTCTTT